This T cell receptor beta chain was sequenced in a study of cytomegalovirus exposure and HLA in healthy donors. In the PCR, 60 Vbeta and 13 Jbeta primers were used. Using immunoSEQ multiplex PCR, the repertoire was profiled, and TCRdb retains in-frame clones only, with some absent. This sample carries roughly 100,000 clones, under 80% of them seen once, and the ten largest clones take approximately 10%. As to this clone: Its antigen is still unknown.

The CDR3 loop spans 16 amino acids. With 0 bases removed from V and 4 bases from J, the gap between germline ends came to 13 bases. CDR1 and CDR2 from the germline V gene are SGHTA and FQGNSA. General study results and limits: The dataset shows that most TCR sequences were rare, while some public TCRs occurred in many donors. Listed as cytomegalovirus-associated were 150 or so TCR beta chains.

The gene calls are TRBV7-2 and TRBJ1-5; D might be TRBD1 (5 bases). This sequence was found in a woman between 18 and 29 years old in good health and CMV-seropositive. Sample: PBMCs. In DNA, the CDR3 is TGTGCCAGCAGCTTAGCCATCATGACAGCGAATCAGCCCCAGCATTTT. Encoded protein: CASSLAIMTANQPQHF.